This T cell receptor (beta chain) stems from a study of CD8 T cells in ankylosing spondylitis (TCRdb year 2017). With regard to the full study: T cell receptor beta repertoires were profiled in healthy donors and ankylosing spondylitis patients so that disease-linked TCR variants could be found. The full study cohort was made up of roughly 25 ankylosing spondylitis patients and around 100 healthy donors. Peripheral blood samples were taken, and synovial fluid was additionally collected from ankylosing spondylitis patients.

As for this clonotype: Its antigen remains undetermined. Base qualities were left out, and no much larger clone turns up one base away.

Sequenced using an Illumina HiSeq 2500. Quantitative 5'-RACE with molecular barcodes was used to prepare TCR beta libraries. From the authors' description of their analysis: A new computational method, built on a probabilistic model of VDJ rearrangement, was used to identify disease-linked TCR variants. Starting from the raw public reads, TCRdb applied fastp trimming at Q25, assembled clones with MiXCR and retained in-frame beta chains. CDR3 protein duplicates are merged, each entry listing the most common genes and DNA. These V and J calls are TCRdb output, not the study's own analysis. The sample profile shows under 950,000 distinct CDR3 sequences; roughly 19% of them were found once. Under 20% of the sample comes from the top ten. The paper's findings and limits, for the study overall: Some motif variants were previously reported in synovial fluid and blood of reactive arthritis patients, suggesting common disease-initiation mechanisms. Blood from ankylosing spondylitis patients appeared to be characterized by a TCR beta motif made up of several highly homologous amino acid variants. According to the report, matched synovial fluid samples from ankylosing spondylitis patients were significantly enriched for the disease-linked clones. The disease-linked clones had a CD8+ phenotype and were found at relatively low frequencies in peripheral blood.

The sequence was collected from a male donor with ankylosing spondylitis. Sample: blood, either unsorted or a sorted T cell fraction (not recorded which).

The CDR3 region has the sequence CASSLTGGRRSSEAFF. The DNA is as follows: TGCGCCAGCAGCTTAACAGGGGGGCGAAGGAGTAGTGAAGCTTTCTTT. The receptor chain draws on TRBV5-1 and TRBJ1-1; the central 8 bases match TRBD1. The germline V and J ends show losses of 2 bases and 7 bases respectively, and no gene match explains 13 bases of the junction. According to the germline V gene, CDR1 reads SGHRS and CDR2 reads YFSETQ. The CDR3 numbers 16 residues from cysteine through phenylalanine. Only the CDR3 DNA is retained, 48 bases long and in frame from the first base.